This T cell receptor beta chain was sequenced for a study of response to subunit inactivated influenza vaccine. General study results and limits: Authors suggested each seasonal influenza vaccination recruits few new T cells.

Each CDR3 protein gets one entry after TCRdb re-called the RT-PCR reads with MiXCR. The sample holds 590,000 or so distinct CDR3 sequences, 14% seen once. This clonotype was detected many times. No antigen is known for it. V dropped 3 bases and J dropped 0 bases, with 9 bases sitting between them. There are 15 residues in the CDR3. This clonotype originated in a man aged 50 to 59 who received an inactivated influenza vaccine. Sequenced here: PBMCs from blood, sampled approximately 15 days before vaccination. This chain connects TRBV12-3 or TRBV12-4 to TRBJ1-5; D gene ambiguous. For the CDR3, the DNA is TGTGCCAGCAGTTTCAGAGGGCCTAGCAATCAGCCCCAGCATTTT. It specifies CASSFRGPSNQPQHF.